The entry that follows covers one T cell receptor (beta chain) sequence. This sample was taken from a study of blood T cell repertoires in COVID-19. Background on the study: Acute and convalescent COVID-19 samples came from the United States, Italy and Spain. T cells, B-cell-depleted T cells, or PBMCs supplied cDNA or gDNA.

The junction had 6 bases not matched to a gene; V was cut back by 0 bases and J by 8 bases. The CDR3 contains 16 residues. Germline V lookup: CDR1 MNHEY, CDR2 SVGAGI. Per the authors' pipeline: How many nucleated cells were present was estimated from reference gene primer amplification. The repertoire was sequenced with immunoSEQ multiplex PCR; TCRdb's copy has only in-frame clones and lacks some. That table is the source of V, J and clone size, and D and trimming were worked out from the DNA. The table lists some 110,000 clones, around 85% of them singletons. This TCR came from an elderly woman with active or convalescent COVID-19. Sequencing input: peripheral blood. The chain recombines TRBV6-5 with TRBJ1-6, with 8 bases that match TRBD1. The CDR3 region is CASSYSGQGGDSPLHF. CDR3 nucleotide sequence: TGTGCCAGCAGTTACTCAGGACAGGGTGGCGATTCACCCCTCCACTTT.